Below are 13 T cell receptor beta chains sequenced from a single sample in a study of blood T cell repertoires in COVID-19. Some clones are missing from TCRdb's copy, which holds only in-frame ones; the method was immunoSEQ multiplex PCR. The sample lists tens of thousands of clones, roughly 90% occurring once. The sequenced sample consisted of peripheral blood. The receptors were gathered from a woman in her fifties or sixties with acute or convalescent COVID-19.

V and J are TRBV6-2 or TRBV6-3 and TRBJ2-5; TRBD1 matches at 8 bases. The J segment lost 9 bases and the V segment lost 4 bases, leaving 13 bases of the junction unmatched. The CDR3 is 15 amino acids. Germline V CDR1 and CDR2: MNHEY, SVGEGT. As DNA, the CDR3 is TGTGCCAGCAGTTCCTCAGGGGGCAGAGGTAGGGCCCAGTACTTC. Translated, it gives CASSSSGGRGRAQYF.

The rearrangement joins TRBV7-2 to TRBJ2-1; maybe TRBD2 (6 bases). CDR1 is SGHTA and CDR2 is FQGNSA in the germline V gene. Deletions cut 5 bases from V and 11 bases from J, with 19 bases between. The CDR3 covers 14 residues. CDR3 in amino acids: CASSATSSGYKQFF. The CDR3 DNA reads TGTGCCAGCAGCGCGACTAGTTCGGGGTACAAGCAGTTCTTC.

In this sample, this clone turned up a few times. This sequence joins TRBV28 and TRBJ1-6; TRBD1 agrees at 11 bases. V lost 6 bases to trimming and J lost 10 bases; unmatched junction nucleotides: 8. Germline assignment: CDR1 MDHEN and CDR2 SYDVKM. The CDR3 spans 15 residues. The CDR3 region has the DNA TGTGCCAGCAGCACCGGGACAGGGGGATGGTCACCCCTCCACTTT. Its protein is CASSTGTGGWSPLHF.

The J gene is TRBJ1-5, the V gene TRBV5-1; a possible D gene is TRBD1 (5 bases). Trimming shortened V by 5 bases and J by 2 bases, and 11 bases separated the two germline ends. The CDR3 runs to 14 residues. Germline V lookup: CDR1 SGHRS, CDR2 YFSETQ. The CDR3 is CASSPGSGNQPQHF. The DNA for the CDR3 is TGCGCCAGCAGTCCAGGGTCGGGCAATCAGCCCCAGCATTTT.

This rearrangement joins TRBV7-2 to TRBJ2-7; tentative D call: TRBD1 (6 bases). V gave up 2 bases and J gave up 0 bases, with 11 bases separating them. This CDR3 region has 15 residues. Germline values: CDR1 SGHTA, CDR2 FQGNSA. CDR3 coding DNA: TGTGCCAGCAGCTTATCGGCAGGGGCCTCCTACGAGCAGTACGTC. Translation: CASSLSAGASYEQYV.

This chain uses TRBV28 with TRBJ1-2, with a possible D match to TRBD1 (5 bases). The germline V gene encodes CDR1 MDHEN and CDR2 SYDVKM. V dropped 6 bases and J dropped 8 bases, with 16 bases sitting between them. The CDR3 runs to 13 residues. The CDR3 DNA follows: TGTGCCAGCAGCCTGACAGAAGTAAGGGGCTACACCTTC. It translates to CASSLTEVRGYTF.

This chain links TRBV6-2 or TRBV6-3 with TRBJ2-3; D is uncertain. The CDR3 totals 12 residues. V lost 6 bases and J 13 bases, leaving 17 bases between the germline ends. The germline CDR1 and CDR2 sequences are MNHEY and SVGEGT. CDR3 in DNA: TGTGCCAGCAGCCTTGGTTTGGGCCATGAGTATTTT. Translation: CASSLGLGHEYF.

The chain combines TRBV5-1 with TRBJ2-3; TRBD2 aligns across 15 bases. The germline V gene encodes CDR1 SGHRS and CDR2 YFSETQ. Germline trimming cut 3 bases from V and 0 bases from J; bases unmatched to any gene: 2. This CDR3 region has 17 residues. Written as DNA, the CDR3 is TGCGCCAGCAGCTGGACTAGCGGGAGGGCTAGCACAGATACGCAGTATTTT. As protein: CASSWTSGRASTDTQYF.

The CDR3 DNA reads as TGTGCCAGCAGCCAAGGGGGAGTAGGTCAGCCCCAGCATTTT. Translated, it gives CASSQGGVGQPQHF. The chain carries TRBV3-1 (or the pseudogene TRBV3-2) and TRBJ1-5; no clear D. Per germline, CDR1 LGHDT and CDR2 YNNKEL (reference sequence). Trimming removed 1 base at V and 6 bases at J, with 10 bases between. The CDR3 sequence is 14 residues long.

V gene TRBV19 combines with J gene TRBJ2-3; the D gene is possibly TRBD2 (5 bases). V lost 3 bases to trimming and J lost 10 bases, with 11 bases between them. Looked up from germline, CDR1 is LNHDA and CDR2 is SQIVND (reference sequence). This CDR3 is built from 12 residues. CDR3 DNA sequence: TGTGCCAGTAGTATGGACTCCCACGCGCAGTATTTT. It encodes CASSMDSHAQYF.

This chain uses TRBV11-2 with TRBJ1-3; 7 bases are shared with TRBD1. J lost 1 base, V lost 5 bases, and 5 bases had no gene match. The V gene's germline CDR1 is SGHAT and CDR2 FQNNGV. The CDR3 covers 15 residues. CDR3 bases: TGTGCCAGCAGCGTGGCAGGGGGATCTGGAAACACCATATATTTT. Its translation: CASSVAGGSGNTIYF.

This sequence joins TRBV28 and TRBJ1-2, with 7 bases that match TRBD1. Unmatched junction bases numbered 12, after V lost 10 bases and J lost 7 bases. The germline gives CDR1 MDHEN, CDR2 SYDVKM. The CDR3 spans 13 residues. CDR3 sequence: CATHGQGEGGYTF. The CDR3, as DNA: TGTGCCACCCACGGGCAGGGGGAAGGTGGCTACACCTTC.

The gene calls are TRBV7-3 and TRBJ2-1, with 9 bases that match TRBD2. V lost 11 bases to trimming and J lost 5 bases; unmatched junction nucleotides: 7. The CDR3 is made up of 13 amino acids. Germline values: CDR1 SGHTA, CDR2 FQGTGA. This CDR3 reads CASGTSRNNEQFF. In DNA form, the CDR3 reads TGTGCCTCGGGGACTAGCCGCAACAATGAGCAGTTCTTC.